Described below is a single TCR beta chain sequence and its context. It has no known antigen specificity. The input lacks base qualities; no much larger clone sits a single base away. The library was made by the immunoSEQ multiplex PCR assay. TCRdb's version of the immuneACCESS table is confined to in-frame rearrangements and falls short of the full clone set. An unresolved V gene accounts for under half of the shortfall where checked; the remainder is of unknown origin. Within this sample are around 150,000 clones, with 88% of them counted one time only. 1.5% to 2% of the sample lies in the top ten. This entry is derived from a study of control samples from healthy donors and cancer patients (dated by TCRdb to 2020 to 2021). V is shortened by 0 bases, J by 0 bases, and the region joining them spans 9 bases. The CDR3 covers 15 residues, taking in both the cysteine and the phenylalanine. The entry retains the CDR3 DNA only, 45 bases that are in frame from base 1. The germline V gene provides CDR1 SGHRS and CDR2 YFSETQ.

Sequencing was carried out using blood. The rearranged chain carries TRBV5-1 and TRBJ1-1, and possibly TRBD1, on 5 matching bases. The sequence was obtained from a man between 18 and 29 years old in good health. At the DNA level, the sequence is TGCGCCAGCAGCTTGGCGGGGGGGTTGAACACTGAAGCTTTCTTT. It is translated as CASSLAGGLNTEAFF.